A selection of T cell receptor beta chains follows, all from one sample in a study of T cells in Graves' hyperthyroidism and ophthalmopathy. One entry per CDR3 protein results from TCRdb running MiXCR on the multiplex PCR reads. The table lists about 290,000 distinct CDR3 sequences, about 16% of them singletons. The sample consisted of blood. These receptors were obtained from a woman aged 50 to 60 with Graves' hyperthyroidism that later progressed to Graves' ophthalmopathy. Both conserved end residues are part of each CDR3. The D gene is left open where the match is weak. Not all rows give a size; the values are once, few, many and, for expanded clones, a class.

abundance	d_gene	v_gene	j_gene	CDR3aa	CDR3nt
many	-	TRBV18	TRBJ2-1	CASSPVFPHNEQFF	TGTGCCAGCTCACCAGTTTTCCCCCACAATGAGCAGTTCTTC
many	-	TRBV11-2	TRBJ1-2	CASSRLRDRHVGYGYTF	TGTGCCAGCAGCCGACTCCGGGACCGGCATGTGGGCTATGGCTACACCTTC
many	-	TRBV28	TRBJ1-1	CASSSWTTEAFF	TGTGCCAGCAGTTCGTGGACGACTGAAGCTTTCTTT
many	TRBD1	TRBV14	TRBJ2-7	CASSRRTGTGIGEQYF	TGTGCCAGCAGCCGCCGAACCGGGACAGGGATAGGCGAGCAGTACTTC
many	-	TRBV12-3/TRBV12-4	TRBJ1-1	CASSLRRTVVFEAFF	TGTGCCAGCAGCTTAAGGAGGACCGTAGTTTTTGAAGCTTTCTTT
many	-	TRBV6-1	TRBJ2-1	CASSPQVGTYNEQFF	TGTGCCAGCAGCCCGCAGGTCGGGACTTACAATGAGCAGTTCTTC
many	TRBD2	TRBV20-1	TRBJ2-1	CSARSTSGPSYNEQFF	TGCAGTGCTAGGAGTACTAGCGGTCCCTCCTACAATGAGCAGTTCTTC
many	TRBD1	TRBV18	TRBJ2-7	CASSPGTGTNEQYF	TGTGCCAGCTCACCCGGGACAGGGACCAACGAGCAGTACTTC
once	TRBD1	TRBV6-1	TRBJ2-5	CASRGTGGLETQYF	TGTGCCAGCAGGGGGACAGGGGGCCTGGAGACCCAGTACTTC
many	TRBD2	TRBV7-8	TRBJ2-1	CASSFRPLAGEGLNEQFF	TGTGCCAGCAGCTTTCGCCCTTTAGCGGGAGAGGGTCTGAATGAGCAGTTCTTC
-	TRBD1	TRBV29-1	TRBJ2-3	CSVEEITGQVRTDTQYF	TGCAGCGTTGAAGAAATTACGGGACAGGTGCGCACAGATACGCAGTATTTT
few	-	TRBV6-1	TRBJ1-1	CASSPGTKNTEAFF	TGTGCCAGCAGTCCGGGGACAAAGAACACTGAAGCTTTCTTT
many	-	TRBV28	TRBJ2-1	CASSLSPHSSGSYNEQFF	TGTGCCAGCAGTTTATCGCCCCACAGTTCTGGCTCCTACAATGAGCAGTTCTTC
few	-	TRBV7-9	TRBJ1-1	CASSLEDTEAFF	TGTGCCAGCAGCTTAGAGGACACTGAAGCTTTCTTT
-	TRBD2	TRBV2	TRBJ2-5	CASSGLAGGPGETQYF	TGTGCCAGCAGCGGACTAGCGGGAGGCCCCGGAGAGACCCAGTACTTC
many	TRBD1	TRBV7-2	TRBJ1-2	CASSPWGAGGPYGYTF	TGTGCCAGCAGCCCGTGGGGGGCAGGGGGGCCCTATGGCTACACCTTC
many	-	TRBV10-3	TRBJ2-5	CAISERKLATETQYF	TGTGCCATCAGTGAGCGGAAACTAGCCACAGAGACCCAGTACTTC
many	TRBD1	TRBV5-5	TRBJ1-2	CASSWGQSNYGYTF	TGTGCCAGCAGCTGGGGACAGTCTAACTATGGCTACACCTTC
many	-	TRBV6-1	TRBJ1-1	CASCYQGNTEAFF	TGTGCCAGCTGCTACCAGGGGAACACTGAAGCTTTCTTT
many	-	TRBV29-1	TRBJ1-1	CSVPGGPLVEAFF	TGCAGCGTTCCTGGGGGTCCCCTGGTCGAAGCTTTCTTT
many	TRBD2	TRBV12-3/TRBV12-4	TRBJ2-1	CASSLGLAGVEQFF	TGTGCCAGCAGTTTAGGCCTAGCGGGAGTGGAGCAGTTCTTC
-	TRBD2	TRBV11-2	TRBJ2-7	CASSLPPGTSGSYEQYF	TGTGCCAGCAGCTTACCACCCGGGACTAGCGGGAGCTACGAGCAGTACTTC